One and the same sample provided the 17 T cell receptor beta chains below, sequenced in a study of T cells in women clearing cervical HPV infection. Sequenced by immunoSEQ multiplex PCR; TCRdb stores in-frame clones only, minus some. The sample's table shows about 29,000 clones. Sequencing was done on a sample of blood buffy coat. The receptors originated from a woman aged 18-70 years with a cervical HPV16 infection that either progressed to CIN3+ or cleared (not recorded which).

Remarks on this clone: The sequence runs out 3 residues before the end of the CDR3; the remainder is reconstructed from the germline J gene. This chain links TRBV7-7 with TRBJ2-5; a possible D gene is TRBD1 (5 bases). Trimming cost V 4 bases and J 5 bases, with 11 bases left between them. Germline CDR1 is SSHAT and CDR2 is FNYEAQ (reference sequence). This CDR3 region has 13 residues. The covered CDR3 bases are TGTGCCAGCAGCTCCTTCTCAGGGGAGACC. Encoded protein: CASSSFSGET. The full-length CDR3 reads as CASSSFSGETQYF.

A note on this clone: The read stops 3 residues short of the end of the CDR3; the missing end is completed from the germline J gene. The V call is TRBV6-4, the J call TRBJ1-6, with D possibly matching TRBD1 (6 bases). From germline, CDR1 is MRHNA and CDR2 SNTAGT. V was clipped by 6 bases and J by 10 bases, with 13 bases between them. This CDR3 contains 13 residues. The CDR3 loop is CASSVRTDSPLHF. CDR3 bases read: TGTGCCAGCAGCGTCCGGACAGACTCACCC.

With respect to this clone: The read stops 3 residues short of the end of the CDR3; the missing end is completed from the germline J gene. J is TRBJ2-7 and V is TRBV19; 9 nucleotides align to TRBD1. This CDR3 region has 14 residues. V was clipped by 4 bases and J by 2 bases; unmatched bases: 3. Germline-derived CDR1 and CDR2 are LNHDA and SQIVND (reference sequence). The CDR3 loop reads CASSTGQGPYEQYF. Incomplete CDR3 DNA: TGTGCCAGTAGTACGGGACAGGGACCCTACGAG.

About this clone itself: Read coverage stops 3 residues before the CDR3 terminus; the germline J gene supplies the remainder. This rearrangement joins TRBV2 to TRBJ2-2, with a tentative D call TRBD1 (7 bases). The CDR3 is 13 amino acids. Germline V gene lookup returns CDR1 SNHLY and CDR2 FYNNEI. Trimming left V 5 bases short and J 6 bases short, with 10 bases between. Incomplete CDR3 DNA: TGTGCCAGCAGTACCAGGGGGGCCGGGGAG. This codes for CASSTRGAGE. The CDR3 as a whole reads CASSTRGAGELFF.

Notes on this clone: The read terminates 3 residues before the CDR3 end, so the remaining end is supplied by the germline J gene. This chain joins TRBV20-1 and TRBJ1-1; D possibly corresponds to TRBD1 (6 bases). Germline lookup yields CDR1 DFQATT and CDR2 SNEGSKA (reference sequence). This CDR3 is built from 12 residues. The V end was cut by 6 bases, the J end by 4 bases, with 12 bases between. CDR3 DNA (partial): TGCAGTGCGGAACAGGGAGGCACTGAA. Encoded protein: CSAEQGGTE. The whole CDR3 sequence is CSAEQGGTEAFF.

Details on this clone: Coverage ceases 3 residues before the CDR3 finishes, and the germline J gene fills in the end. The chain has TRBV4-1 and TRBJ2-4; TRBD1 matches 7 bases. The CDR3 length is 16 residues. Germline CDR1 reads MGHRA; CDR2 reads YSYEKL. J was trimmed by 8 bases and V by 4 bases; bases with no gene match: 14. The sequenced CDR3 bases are TGCGCCAGCAGCCCCCTGGGGACAGCGAAAGGGGACATT. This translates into CASSPLGTAKGDI. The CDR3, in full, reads CASSPLGTAKGDIQYF.

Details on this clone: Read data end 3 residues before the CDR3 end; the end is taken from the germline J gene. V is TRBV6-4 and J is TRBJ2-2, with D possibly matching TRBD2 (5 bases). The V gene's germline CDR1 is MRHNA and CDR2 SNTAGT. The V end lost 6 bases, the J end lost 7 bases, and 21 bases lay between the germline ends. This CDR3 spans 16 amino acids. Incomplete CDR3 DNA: TGTGCCAGCAGCCTAGCCGAGGACGGAGTGCACGGGGAG. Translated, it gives CASSLAEDGVHGE. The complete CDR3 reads CASSLAEDGVHGELFF.

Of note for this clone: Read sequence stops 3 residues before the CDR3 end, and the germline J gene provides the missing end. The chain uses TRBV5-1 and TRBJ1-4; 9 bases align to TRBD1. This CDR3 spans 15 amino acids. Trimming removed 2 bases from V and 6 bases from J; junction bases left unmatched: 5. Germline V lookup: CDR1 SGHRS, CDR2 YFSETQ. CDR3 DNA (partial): TGCGCCAGCAGCTTAACCGGGACAGGGTATGAAAAA. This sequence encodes CASSLTGTGYEK. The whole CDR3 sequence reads CASSLTGTGYEKLFF.

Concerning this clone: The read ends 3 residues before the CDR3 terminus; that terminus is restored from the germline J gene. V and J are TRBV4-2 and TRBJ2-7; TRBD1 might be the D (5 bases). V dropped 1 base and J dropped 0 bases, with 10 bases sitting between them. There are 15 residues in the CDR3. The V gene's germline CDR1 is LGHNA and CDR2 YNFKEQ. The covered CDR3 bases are TGTGCCAGCAGCCAAGGGGAAGGGGACTCCTACGAG. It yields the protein CASSQGEGDSYE. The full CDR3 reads CASSQGEGDSYEQYF.

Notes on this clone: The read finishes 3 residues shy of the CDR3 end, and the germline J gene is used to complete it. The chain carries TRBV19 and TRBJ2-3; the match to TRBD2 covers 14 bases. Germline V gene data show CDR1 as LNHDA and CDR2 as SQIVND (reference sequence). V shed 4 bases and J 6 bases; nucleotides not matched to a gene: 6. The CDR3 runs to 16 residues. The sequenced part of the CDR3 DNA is TGTGCCAGTAGTACCGGGACTAGCGGGGGACCCGATACG. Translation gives CASSTGTSGGPDT. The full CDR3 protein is CASSTGTSGGPDTQYF.

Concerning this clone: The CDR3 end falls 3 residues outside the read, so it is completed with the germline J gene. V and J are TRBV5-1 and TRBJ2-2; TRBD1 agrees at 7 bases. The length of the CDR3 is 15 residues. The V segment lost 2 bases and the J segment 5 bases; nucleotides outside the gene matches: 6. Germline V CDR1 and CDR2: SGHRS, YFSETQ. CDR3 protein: CASSFGTTGTGELFF. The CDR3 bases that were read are TGCGCCAGCAGCTTCGGGACGACAGGGACCGGGGAG.

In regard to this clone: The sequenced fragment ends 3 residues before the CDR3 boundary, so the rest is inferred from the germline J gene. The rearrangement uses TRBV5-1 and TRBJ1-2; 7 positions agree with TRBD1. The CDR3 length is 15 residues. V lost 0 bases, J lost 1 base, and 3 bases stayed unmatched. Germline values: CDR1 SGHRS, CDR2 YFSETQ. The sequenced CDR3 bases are TGCGCCAGCAGCTTGGGGGACAGCCTTAACTATGGC. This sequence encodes CASSLGDSLNYG. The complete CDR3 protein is CASSLGDSLNYGYTF.

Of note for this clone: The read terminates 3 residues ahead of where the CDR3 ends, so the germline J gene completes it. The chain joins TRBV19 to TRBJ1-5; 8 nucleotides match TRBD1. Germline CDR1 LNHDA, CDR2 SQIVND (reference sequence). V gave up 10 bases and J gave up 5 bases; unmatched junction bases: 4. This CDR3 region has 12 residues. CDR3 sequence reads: CATGQGDQPQHF. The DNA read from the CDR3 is TGTGCCACAGGACAGGGAGATCAGCCC.

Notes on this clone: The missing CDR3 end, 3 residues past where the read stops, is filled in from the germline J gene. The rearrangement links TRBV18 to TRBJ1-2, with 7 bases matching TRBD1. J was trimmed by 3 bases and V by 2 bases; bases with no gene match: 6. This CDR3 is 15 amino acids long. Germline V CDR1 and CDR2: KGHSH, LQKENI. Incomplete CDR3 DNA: TGTGCCAGCTCACCATCCGGACAGGCCCACTATGGC. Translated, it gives CASSPSGQAHYG. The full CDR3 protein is CASSPSGQAHYGYTF.

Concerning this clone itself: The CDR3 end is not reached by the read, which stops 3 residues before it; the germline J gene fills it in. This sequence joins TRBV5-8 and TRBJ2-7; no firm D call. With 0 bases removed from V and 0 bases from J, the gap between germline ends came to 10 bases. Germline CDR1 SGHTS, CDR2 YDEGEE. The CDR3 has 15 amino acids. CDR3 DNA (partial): TGTGCCAGCAGCTTGGCACTATCTCTCTCCTACGAG. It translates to CASSLALSLSYE. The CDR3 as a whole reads CASSLALSLSYEQYF.

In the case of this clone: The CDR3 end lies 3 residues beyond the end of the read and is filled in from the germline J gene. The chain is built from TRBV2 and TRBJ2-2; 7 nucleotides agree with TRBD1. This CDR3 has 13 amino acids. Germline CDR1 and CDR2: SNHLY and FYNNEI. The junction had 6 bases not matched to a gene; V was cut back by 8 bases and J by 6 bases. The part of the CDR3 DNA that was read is TGTGCCAGCTCATCGACAGGGCCCGGGGAG. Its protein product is CASSSTGPGE. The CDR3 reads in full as CASSSTGPGELFF.

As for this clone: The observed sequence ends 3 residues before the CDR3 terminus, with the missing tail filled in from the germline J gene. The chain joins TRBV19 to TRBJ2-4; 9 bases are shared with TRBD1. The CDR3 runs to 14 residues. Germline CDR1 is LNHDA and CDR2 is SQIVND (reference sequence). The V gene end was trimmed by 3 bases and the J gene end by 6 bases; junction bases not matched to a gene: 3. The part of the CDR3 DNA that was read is TGTGCCAGTAGTATGCGACAGGGGGTAAACATT. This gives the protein CASSMRQGVNI. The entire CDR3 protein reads CASSMRQGVNIQYF.